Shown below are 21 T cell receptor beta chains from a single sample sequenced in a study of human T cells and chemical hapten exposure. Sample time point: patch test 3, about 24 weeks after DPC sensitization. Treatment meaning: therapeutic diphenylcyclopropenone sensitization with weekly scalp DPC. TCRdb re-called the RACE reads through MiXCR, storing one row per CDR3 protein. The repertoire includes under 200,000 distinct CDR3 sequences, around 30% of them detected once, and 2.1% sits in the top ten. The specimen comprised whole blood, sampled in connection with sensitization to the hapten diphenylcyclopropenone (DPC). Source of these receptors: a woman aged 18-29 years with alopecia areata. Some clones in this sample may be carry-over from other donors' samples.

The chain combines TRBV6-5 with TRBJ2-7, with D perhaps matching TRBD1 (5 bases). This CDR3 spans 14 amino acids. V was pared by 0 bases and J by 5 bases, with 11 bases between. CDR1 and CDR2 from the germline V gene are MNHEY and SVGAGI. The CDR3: CASSYSSSGNEQYF. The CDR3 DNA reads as TGTGCCAGCAGTTACTCTTCGTCAGGGAACGAGCAGTACTTC.

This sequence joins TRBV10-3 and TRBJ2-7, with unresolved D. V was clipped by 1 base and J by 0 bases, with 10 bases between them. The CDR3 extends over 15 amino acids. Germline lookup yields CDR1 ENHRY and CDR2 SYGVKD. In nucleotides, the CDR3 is TGTGCCATCAGTGAGTGGAAGGTTACCTCCTACGAGCAGTACTTC. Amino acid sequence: CAISEWKVTSYEQYF.

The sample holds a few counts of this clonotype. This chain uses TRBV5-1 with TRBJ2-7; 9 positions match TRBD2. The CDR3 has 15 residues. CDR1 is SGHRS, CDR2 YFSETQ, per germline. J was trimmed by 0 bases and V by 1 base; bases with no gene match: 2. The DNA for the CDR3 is TGCGCCAGCAGCTTGAGGACTAGCGCCTCCTACGAGCAGTACTTC. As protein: CASSLRTSASYEQYF.

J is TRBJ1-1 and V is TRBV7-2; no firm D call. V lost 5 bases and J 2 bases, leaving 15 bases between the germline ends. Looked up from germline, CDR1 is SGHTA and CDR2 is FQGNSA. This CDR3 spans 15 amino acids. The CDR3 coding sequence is TGTGCCAGCAGCCCAAATGGTATCTTAAACACTGAAGCTTTCTTT. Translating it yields CASSPNGILNTEAFF.

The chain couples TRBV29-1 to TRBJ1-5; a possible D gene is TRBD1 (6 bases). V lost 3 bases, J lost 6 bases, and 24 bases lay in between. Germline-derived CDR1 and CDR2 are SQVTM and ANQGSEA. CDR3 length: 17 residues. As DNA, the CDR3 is TGCAGCGTTGATTGGTGGTTTGCAGGGGTAGGACGTCAGCCCCAGCATTTT. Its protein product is CSVDWWFAGVGRQPQHF.

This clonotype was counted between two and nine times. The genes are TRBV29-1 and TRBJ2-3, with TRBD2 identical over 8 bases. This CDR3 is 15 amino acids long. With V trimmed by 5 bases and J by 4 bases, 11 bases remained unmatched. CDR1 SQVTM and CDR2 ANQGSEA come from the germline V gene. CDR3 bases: TGCAGCGTTTTGCCGGGGGGGGGCCTATCAGATACGCAGTATTTT. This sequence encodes CSVLPGGGLSDTQYF.

CDR3 sequence (DNA): TGCAGCGTCCGACAGGACTCCTACGAGCAGTACTTC. Amino acids: CSVRQDSYEQYF. V gene TRBV29-1 combines with J gene TRBJ2-7; weak D call: TRBD1 (6 bases). Per the germline V gene, CDR1 is SQVTM and CDR2 is ANQGSEA. Trimming pared 6 bases from V and 0 bases from J, leaving 9 bases between. The CDR3 extends over 12 amino acids.

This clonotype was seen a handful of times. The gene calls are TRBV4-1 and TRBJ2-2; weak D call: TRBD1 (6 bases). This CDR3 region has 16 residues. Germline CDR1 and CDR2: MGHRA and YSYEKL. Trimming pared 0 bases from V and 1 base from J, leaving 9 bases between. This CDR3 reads CASSQEGHRNTGELFF. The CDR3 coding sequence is TGCGCCAGCAGCCAAGAGGGACACCGGAACACCGGGGAGCTGTTTTTT.

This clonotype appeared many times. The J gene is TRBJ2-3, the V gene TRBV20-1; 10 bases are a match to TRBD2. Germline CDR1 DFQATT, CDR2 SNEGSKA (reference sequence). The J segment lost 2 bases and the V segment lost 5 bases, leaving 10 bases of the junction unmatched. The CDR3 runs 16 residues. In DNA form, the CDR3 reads TGCAGTGCTGATAGAGGTAGCGGGGGGTTCACAGATACGCAGTATTTT. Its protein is CSADRGSGGFTDTQYF.

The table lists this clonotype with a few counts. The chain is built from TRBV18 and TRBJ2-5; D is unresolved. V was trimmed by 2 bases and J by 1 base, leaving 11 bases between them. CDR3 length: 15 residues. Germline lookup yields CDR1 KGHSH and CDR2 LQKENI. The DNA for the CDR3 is TGTGCCAGCTCACCATCCCCCCAGGCCCAAGAGACCCAGTACTTC. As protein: CASSPSPQAQETQYF.

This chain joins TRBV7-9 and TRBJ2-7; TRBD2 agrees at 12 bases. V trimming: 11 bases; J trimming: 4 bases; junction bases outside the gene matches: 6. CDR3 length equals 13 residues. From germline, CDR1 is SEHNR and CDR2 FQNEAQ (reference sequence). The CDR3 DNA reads TGTGCCGGGGAACTAGCGGGAGGTTACGAGCAGTACTTC. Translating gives CAGELAGGYEQYF.

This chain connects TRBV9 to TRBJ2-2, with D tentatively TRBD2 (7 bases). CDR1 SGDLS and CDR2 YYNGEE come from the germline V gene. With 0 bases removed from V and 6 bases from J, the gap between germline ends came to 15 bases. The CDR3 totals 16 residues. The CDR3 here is CASSVAEGGPSGELFF. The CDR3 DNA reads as TGTGCCAGCAGCGTAGCCGAGGGGGGGCCGTCCGGGGAGCTGTTTTTT.

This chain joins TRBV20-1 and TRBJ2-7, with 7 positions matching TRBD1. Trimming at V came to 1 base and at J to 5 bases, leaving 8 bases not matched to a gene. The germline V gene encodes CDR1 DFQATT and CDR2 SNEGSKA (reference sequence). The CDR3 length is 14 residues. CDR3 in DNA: TGCAGTGCTAGAGCTGCGACAGGGATCCACGAGCAGTACTTC. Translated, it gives CSARAATGIHEQYF.

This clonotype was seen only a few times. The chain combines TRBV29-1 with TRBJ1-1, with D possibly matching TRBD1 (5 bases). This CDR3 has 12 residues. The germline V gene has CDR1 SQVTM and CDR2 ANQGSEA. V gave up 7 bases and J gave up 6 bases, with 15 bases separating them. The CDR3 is CSGGAWAAEAFF. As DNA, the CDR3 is TGCAGCGGTGGGGCGTGGGCCGCTGAAGCTTTCTTT.

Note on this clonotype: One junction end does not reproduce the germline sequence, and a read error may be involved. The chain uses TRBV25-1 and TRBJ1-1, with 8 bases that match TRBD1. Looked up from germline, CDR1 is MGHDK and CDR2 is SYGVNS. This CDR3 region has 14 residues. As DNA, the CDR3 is TGTGCCAGCGGTGAGACAGGGGCATACGGTGAAGCTTTCTTT. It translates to CASGETGAYGEAFF.

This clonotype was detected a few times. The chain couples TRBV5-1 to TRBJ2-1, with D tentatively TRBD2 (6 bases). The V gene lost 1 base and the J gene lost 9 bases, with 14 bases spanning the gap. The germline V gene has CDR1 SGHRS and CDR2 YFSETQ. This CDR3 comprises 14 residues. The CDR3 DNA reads TGCGCCAGCAGCTTGACGGAGGGACCAGCTGAGCAGTTCTTC. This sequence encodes CASSLTEGPAEQFF.

The DNA of the CDR3 is TGTGCCAGCAGCCCCGGCAGTGGGAGCGGTGAAAAACTGTTTTTT. Translated, it gives CASSPGSGSGEKLFF. This rearrangement joins TRBV6-5 to TRBJ1-4; D is unresolved. Germline CDR1 reads MNHEY; CDR2 reads SVGAGI. There are 15 residues in the CDR3. The V and J ends lost 6 bases and 7 bases respectively, with 18 bases between them.

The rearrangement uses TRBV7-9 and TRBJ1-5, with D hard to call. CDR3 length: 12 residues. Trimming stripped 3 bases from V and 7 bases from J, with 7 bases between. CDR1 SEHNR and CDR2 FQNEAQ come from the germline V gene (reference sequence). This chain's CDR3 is CASSFIGQPQHF. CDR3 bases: TGTGCCAGCAGCTTCATAGGCCAGCCCCAGCATTTT.

The CDR3 nucleotides are TGTGCCAGCAGTTCCCCAGGGTTATCTGGCTACACCTTC. Its translation: CASSSPGLSGYTF. The V gene is TRBV6-2 or TRBV6-3, the J gene TRBJ1-2; the D gene is possibly TRBD1 (5 bases). Trimming stripped 4 bases from V and 7 bases from J, with 13 bases between. The length of the CDR3 is 13 residues. CDR1 and CDR2 (germline): MNHEY, SVGEGT.

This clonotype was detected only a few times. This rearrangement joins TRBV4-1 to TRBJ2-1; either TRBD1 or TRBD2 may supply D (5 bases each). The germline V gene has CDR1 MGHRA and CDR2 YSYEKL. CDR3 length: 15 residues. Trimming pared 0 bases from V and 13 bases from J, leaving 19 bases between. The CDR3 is CASSQDRPRGRFQFF. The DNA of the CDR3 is TGCGCCAGCAGCCAAGATAGACCGAGGGGACGCTTCCAGTTCTTC.

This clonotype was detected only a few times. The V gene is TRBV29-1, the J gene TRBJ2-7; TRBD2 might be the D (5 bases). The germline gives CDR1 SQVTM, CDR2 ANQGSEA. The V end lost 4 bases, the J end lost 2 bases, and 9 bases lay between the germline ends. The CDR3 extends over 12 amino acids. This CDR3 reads CSVVTGAYEQYF. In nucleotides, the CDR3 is TGCAGCGTTGTGACCGGGGCCTACGAGCAGTACTTC.